The 23 T cell receptor beta chains presented below share a single source sample, sequenced in a study of cytomegalovirus exposure and HLA in healthy donors. Profiling relied on immunoSEQ multiplex PCR, and the TCRdb table lists in-frame clones only, not all of them. In the table there are about 330,000 clones, 86% of which are singletons. The sequenced material came from PBMCs. Receptor source: a woman aged 18-35 years in good health and CMV-seronegative.

The J gene is TRBJ2-5, the V gene TRBV28, with 11 nucleotides matching TRBD2. This CDR3 is 18 amino acids long. V was pared by 7 bases and J by 3 bases, with 16 bases of the junction left unmatched. Per the germline V gene, CDR1 is MDHEN and CDR2 is SYDVKM. CDR3 in amino acids: CASTPPPLAGDVKETQYF. Written as DNA, the CDR3 is TGTGCCAGCACCCCGCCCCCACTAGCGGGAGACGTCAAAGAGACCCAGTACTTC.

V usage is TRBV10-3 and J usage is TRBJ2-7; the match to TRBD2 covers 8 bases. The CDR3 is 14 amino acids. Per germline, CDR1 ENHRY and CDR2 SYGVKD. J lost 6 bases, V lost 2 bases, and 6 bases had no gene match. CDR3: CAISEAGGPIEQYF. The CDR3 DNA reads TGTGCCATCAGTGAGGCGGGAGGCCCGATCGAGCAGTACTTC.

This clone was detected only once. The rearrangement uses TRBV29-1 and TRBJ2-1; 7 bases fit TRBD1. V lost 4 bases to trimming and J lost 0 bases; unmatched junction nucleotides: 15. CDR1 SQVTM and CDR2 ANQGSEA come from the germline V gene. The CDR3 is 18 residues long. The CDR3 coding sequence is TGCAGCGTTGTGAAGCTTTCAAGACAGGGTGGCTCCTACAATGAGCAGTTCTTC. This gives the protein CSVVKLSRQGGSYNEQFF.

The genes are TRBV7-9 and TRBJ2-2; 7 positions agree with TRBD1. The CDR3 loop spans 16 amino acids. Germline CDR1 is SEHNR and CDR2 is FQNEAQ (reference sequence). The ends lost 4 bases at V and 0 bases at J; junction bases unmatched: 5. This CDR3 reads CASSYLGTANTGELFF. The CDR3 DNA is TGTGCCAGCAGCTATCTAGGGACAGCGAACACCGGGGAGCTGTTTTTT.

The chain carries TRBV6-1 and TRBJ2-7; tentatively, D is TRBD1 (6 bases). This CDR3 is 17 amino acids long. The germline V gene has CDR1 MNHNS and CDR2 SASEGT. Trimming pared 2 bases from V and 0 bases from J, leaving 17 bases between. CDR3 sequence reads: CASSEYPPGAYSYEQYF. The CDR3 DNA follows: TGTGCCAGCAGTGAATACCCCCCAGGGGCCTACTCCTACGAGCAGTACTTC.

This clone was observed a few times. The rearrangement links TRBV7-2 to TRBJ1-1; D may be TRBD1 (6 bases). The V gene lost 5 bases and the J gene lost 0 bases, with 19 bases spanning the gap. This CDR3 is built from 17 residues. CDR1 and CDR2 (germline): SGHTA, FQGNSA. The CDR3 DNA reads TGTGCCAGCAGCACATGGCGCCCCCGGGACATGAACACTGAAGCTTTCTTT. Protein product: CASSTWRPRDMNTEAFF.

Comments on this clone: Other DNA sequences in this sample translate to the same CDR3. The chain couples TRBV27 to TRBJ1-1, with D perhaps matching TRBD1 (6 bases). Germline CDR1 is MNHEY and CDR2 is SMNVEV (reference sequence). The CDR3 contains 15 residues. V lost 4 bases and J 0 bases, leaving 12 bases between the germline ends. CDR3 amino acids: CASSSPTGMNTEAFF. The CDR3 nucleotides are TGTGCCAGCAGTTCCCCGACAGGAATGAACACTGAAGCTTTCTTT.

This chain joins TRBV9 and TRBJ2-1; maybe TRBD1 (5 bases). This CDR3 spans 14 amino acids. In germline, CDR1 is SGDLS, CDR2 YYNGEE. Trimming took off 0 bases at V and 8 bases at J, with 12 bases between the two ends. CDR3 coding DNA: TGTGCCAGCAGCGTAGTAGGGGCTCGCGATGAGCAGTTCTTC. It is translated as CASSVVGARDEQFF. Based on the CDR3 plus reference TRBV9 and TRBJ2-1, the full variable domain is DSGVTQTPKHLITATGQRVTLRCSPRSGDLSVYWYQQSLDQGLQFLIQYYNGEERAKGNILERFSAQQFPDLHSELNLSSLELGDSALYFCASSVVGARDEQFFGPGTRLTVL.

The chain combines TRBV7-8 with TRBJ2-5; no firm D call. This CDR3 is built from 15 residues. V was shortened by 5 bases and J by 1 base, with 14 bases between the two germline ends. Germline V gives CDR1 SGHVS, CDR2 FQNEAQ. This chain's CDR3 is CASSDYLAAQETQYF. In nucleotides, the CDR3 is TGTGCCAGCAGCGATTATTTGGCTGCCCAAGAGACCCAGTACTTC.

The chain is built from TRBV5-1 and TRBJ2-7, with a tentative D call TRBD2 (8 bases). V lost 4 bases to trimming and J lost 4 bases, with 24 bases between them. This CDR3 has 17 residues. Germline V gene data show CDR1 as SGHRS and CDR2 as YFSETQ. The CDR3 region is CASSPGGTATDLYEQYF. CDR3 in DNA: TGCGCCAGCAGCCCGGGGGGGACAGCTACCGATCTTTACGAGCAGTACTTC.

The chain is built from TRBV5-1 and TRBJ1-4; D gene ambiguous. Germline V gene data show CDR1 as SGHRS and CDR2 as YFSETQ. CDR3 length: 14 amino acids. Trimming stripped 6 bases from V and 4 bases from J, with 13 bases between. DNA for the CDR3: TGCGCCAGCACCCAACAAGGACTTAATGAAAAACTGTTTTTT. Translating it yields CASTQQGLNEKLFF.

This chain connects TRBV20-1 to TRBJ2-5; D call uncertain. V dropped 1 base and J dropped 4 bases, with 4 bases sitting between them. In germline, CDR1 is DFQATT, CDR2 SNEGSKA (reference sequence). The CDR3 has 11 amino acids. The CDR3: CSARVGETQYF. The CDR3 nucleotides read TGCAGTGCTAGAGTCGGAGAGACCCAGTACTTC.

This rearrangement joins TRBV4-1 to TRBJ2-7; D possibly corresponds to TRBD2 (5 bases). The CDR3 is 16 residues long. Trimming left V 0 bases short and J 2 bases short, with 14 bases between. Germline values: CDR1 MGHRA, CDR2 YSYEKL. CDR3 sequence reads: CASSQDTEARAYEQYF. For the CDR3, the DNA is TGCGCCAGCAGCCAAGATACCGAGGCGCGGGCCTACGAGCAGTACTTC.

The chain links TRBV14 to TRBJ1-4, with a tentative D call TRBD1 (5 bases). CDR3 length: 14 residues. V was pared by 4 bases and J by 7 bases, with 13 bases between. CDR1 and CDR2 (germline): SGHDN, FVKESK. The CDR3 reads CASSPSGGSEKLFF. The CDR3 DNA is TGTGCCAGCAGCCCTAGCGGGGGGTCTGAAAAACTGTTTTTT.

The chain couples TRBV6-5 to TRBJ2-7; no clear D. Germline V gives CDR1 MNHEY, CDR2 SVGAGI. V lost 3 bases and J lost 1, with 10 bases in between. The CDR3 loop spans 14 amino acids. CDR3 coding DNA: TGTGCCAGCAGTTATAGAAGTCTTTCCTACGAGCAGTACTTC. Amino acids: CASSYRSLSYEQYF.

The V gene is TRBV15, the J gene TRBJ1-1; TRBD1 matches 8 bases. V shed 3 bases and J 3 bases; nucleotides not matched to a gene: 6. The germline CDR1 and CDR2 sequences are LNHNV and YYDKDF (reference sequence). The CDR3 spans 15 residues. CDR3 bases: TGTGCCACCAGCAGGCACAGGGGGACCTACACTGAAGCTTTCTTT. It is translated as CATSRHRGTYTEAFF. Full variable domain (outside the CDR3, taken from reference TRBV15 and TRBJ1-1): DAMVIQNPRYQVTQFGKPVTLSCSQTLNHNVMYWYQQKSSQAPKLLFHYYDKDFNNEADTPDNFQSRRPNTSFCFLDIRSPGLGDTAMYLCATSRHRGTYTEAFFGQGTRLTVV.

This clone appeared once. The gene calls are TRBV6-1 and TRBJ1-1, with D uncertain. The V gene's germline CDR1 is MNHNS and CDR2 SASEGT. The V and J ends lost 7 bases and 0 bases respectively, with 12 bases between them. This CDR3 is built from 14 residues. As DNA, the CDR3 is TGTGCCAGCAAGAGTGGGCAGGTGAACACTGAAGCTTTCTTT. It is translated as CASKSGQVNTEAFF.

The V and J genes are TRBV21-1 and TRBJ2-7; TRBD1 is the table's D call and was not checked against the DNA. TRBV21-1 is designated a pseudogene. This CDR3 region has 13 residues. The CDR3 sequence: CAILQGVAYEQYF. The DNA of the CDR3 is TGTGCCATCCTACAGGGGGTCGCCTACGAGCAGTACTTC.

The chain combines TRBV7-9 with TRBJ2-1; 7 nucleotides agree with TRBD2. The CDR3 runs 18 residues. From germline, CDR1 is SEHNR and CDR2 FQNEAQ (reference sequence). Trimming at V came to 2 bases and at J to 9 bases, leaving 19 bases not matched to a gene. The CDR3 bases are TGTGCCAGCAGCTTATCTTCTAGCGGAGGACGTGGGCTCAGTGAGCAGTTCTTC. This codes for CASSLSSSGGRGLSEQFF.

This clone was seen just once. J is TRBJ1-1 and V is TRBV29-1, with TRBD1 matching over 7 bases. This CDR3 contains 12 residues. J lost 3 bases, V lost 7 bases, and 5 bases had no gene match. CDR1 and CDR2 (germline): SQVTM, ANQGSEA. The CDR3 here is CSGKGTDTEAFF. The CDR3 bases are TGCAGCGGGAAGGGGACAGACACTGAAGCTTTCTTT.

V gene TRBV5-1 combines with J gene TRBJ2-2; 7 bases align to TRBD1. The CDR3 covers 15 residues. CDR1 is SGHRS and CDR2 is YFSETQ in the germline V gene. V shed 4 bases and J 0 bases; nucleotides not matched to a gene: 3. Here the CDR3 DNA reads TGCGCCAGCAGCCTGGACAGGTCGAACACCGGGGAGCTGTTTTTT. Protein: CASSLDRSNTGELFF.

The V call is TRBV7-9, the J call TRBJ2-3; D remains unclear. The germline V and J ends were trimmed by 8 bases and 1 base, with 7 bases remaining between them. Germline CDR1 SEHNR, CDR2 FQNEAQ (reference sequence). The CDR3 runs 12 residues. As DNA, the CDR3 is TGTGCCAGCGCAAGAGGCACAGATACGCAGTATTTT. Protein: CASARGTDTQYF.

The V and J genes are TRBV18 and TRBJ2-7; 7 bases align to TRBD1. V gave up 3 bases and J gave up 7 bases; unmatched junction bases: 9. This CDR3 has 14 amino acids. CDR1 KGHSH and CDR2 LQKENI come from the germline V gene. CDR3 sequence: CASSPGQALLEQYF. The CDR3 nucleotides read TGTGCCAGCTCACCCGGACAGGCCCTCTTGGAGCAGTACTTC.